This T cell receptor beta chain was captured by sequencing in a study of T cell responses to AZD1222 COVID-19 vaccine listed by TCRdb under 2021. Turning to the overall study: AZD1222 recipients whose second dose came at about 4 weeks and those whose second dose came at about 12 weeks were combined into one group, since spike-specific TCR depth and breadth did not differ between the two schedules. A total of 233 trial participants underwent TCR sequencing, of whom nearly 210 had received two doses of AZD1222 and 26 had received two doses of the MenACWY control vaccine. Trial participants were enrolled by age into 18-55, 56-69 and 70-plus year subgroups, with approximately 160, 26 and 62 TCR-sequenced participants respectively.

The CDR3 regions of human TCRbeta chains were analyzed by immunosequencing. The study's own analysis went as follows. Repertoire TCRs were checked for matches against a reference library of SARS-CoV-2-specific TCRs that had been generated using the MIRA antigen-specificity platform. Breadth was defined as the fraction of unique TCRs that were SARS-CoV-2-associated. Depth was defined as the fraction of total T cells that were SARS-CoV-2-associated. Each spike-specific TCR was assigned to its reactive spike region and to a CD4 or CD8 class using the MIRA data. Log10-transformed breadth and depth values were compared by one-way ANOVA with Sidak's multiple comparisons tests. Imported from immuneACCESS, the table was reduced by TCRdb to in-frame sequences with V and J called. These copies leave out some clones; in studies compared against another copy, an unresolved V gene accounts for under half, and the cause of the remainder is not known. V and J calls and clone size are as listed in that table; D and trimming were resolved from the DNA. The sample includes about 120,000 clones, with over 85% observed a single time. The biggest ten clones account for roughly 8.9% of the sample.

Summary of the overall study and its limitations: After two AZD1222 doses, spike-specific TCR breadth and depth were significantly higher than at day 0 and than in MenACWY recipients. Participants were mostly white British, with more females than males. The authors suggested clonal diversity may have been underestimated. The whole spike protein was spanned by vaccine-associated CD4 TCRs, and dominant responses were seen in regions 160-218 and 743-854. No day 14 peak-response samples were available, so repertoires were characterized only after the peak T cell response. Only five or six AZD1222 recipients were SARS-CoV-2 seropositive at baseline, limiting conclusions about previously exposed vaccinees. The 56-69-year group was small, and its depth increase did not reach significance, likely because of low power. Reportedly, almost half of the unique spike-specific TCRs recognized epitopes lying outside the regions that are mutated in the B.1.351 and B.1.1.7 variants.

From its cysteine to its phenylalanine, the CDR3 spans 15 amino acids. Only the CDR3 region is kept as DNA, spanning 45 bases read in frame from base 1. V is cut by 3 bases and J by 0 bases, and the space between the germline ends is 9 bases. CDR1 and CDR2 are drawn from the germline V gene: SNHLY, FYNNEI. The time point label on this specimen signifies: baseline before first vaccination. Vaccinee samples came from UK trials COV001 and COV002, including a single-blind randomized controlled phase 2/3 trial of AZD1222 (ChAdOx1 nCoV-19) in healthy adults. For TCRbeta chain sequencing, PBMC samples were collected from trial participants at day 0 and at day 28 after the second dose. Concerning this clone itself: Its antigen remains unidentified. The input lacks base qualities; no much larger clone sits a single base away.

The TCR originated in an adult in good health. The sequence links TRBV2 to TRBJ2-1; a confident D gene designation cannot be given. Material: peripheral blood, obtained on day 0 of AZD1222 vaccination. The CDR3 here reads CASSDSLPSYNEQFF. In nucleotide form, the sequence is TGTGCCAGCAGTGACAGCTTACCCTCCTACAATGAGCAGTTCTTC.